This passage covers 4 T cell receptor beta chains from one sample sequenced in a study of long-term antiretroviral therapy in people with HIV. Researchers ran immunoSEQ v3.0 at survey level. Some clones are missing from TCRdb's copy, which holds only in-frame ones; the method was immunoSEQ multiplex PCR. Of more than 35,000 clones listed, roughly 96% are singletons. The sequencing here drew on unsorted PBMCs, taken 3.7 years after starting antiretroviral therapy. The origin of the receptors is a woman between 50 and 59 years old with HIV.

J is TRBJ1-1 and V is TRBV2; D is unclear. Trimming took off 4 bases at V and 1 base at J, with 7 bases between the two ends. The CDR3 runs to 13 residues. CDR1 SNHLY and CDR2 FYNNEI come from the germline V gene. The CDR3 spells CASSVGPNTEAFF. The DNA of the CDR3 is TGTGCCAGCAGTGTCGGACCGAACACTGAAGCTTTCTTT.

The V and J genes are TRBV12-2 and TRBJ2-3; the table's D gene call, TRBD2, was not cross checked with the DNA. TRBV12-2 is designated a pseudogene. The CDR3 sequence is 15 residues long. As DNA, the CDR3 is TGTGCAAGTCGCTTAGGACGGGGGGGCACAGATACGCAGTATTTT. The encoded protein is CASRLGRGGTDTQYF.

This chain connects TRBV19 to TRBJ2-1; unclear D gene. The V end was cut by 2 bases, the J end by 4 bases, with 12 bases between. CDR1 and CDR2 (germline): LNHDA, SQIVND (reference sequence). The CDR3 sequence is 15 residues long. The CDR3 coding sequence is TGTGCCAGTAGTATAAGCCAGTGGAGATACAATGAGCAGTTCTTC. Protein: CASSISQWRYNEQFF.

J is TRBJ1-5 and V is TRBV7-9, with no clear D. Germline CDR1 SEHNR, CDR2 FQNEAQ (reference sequence). Trimming cost V 3 bases and J 4 bases, with 4 bases left between them. The CDR3 extends over 12 amino acids. The CDR3 coding sequence is TGTGCCAGCAGCTTCAGTAATCAGCCCCAGCATTTT. Translated: CASSFSNQPQHF.